One sample yielded the 32 T cell receptor beta chains listed below, sequenced in a study of shared clonotypes between healthy human individuals. Libraries were prepared by immunoSEQ multiplex PCR; TCRdb keeps only in-frame clonotypes and omits some of them. The sample holds millions of clones, roughly 94% seen once. The sample comprised naive CD4+ T cells sorted from blood. As to subset: CD45RA+ positively selected. These receptors were obtained from a man aged 18 to 35 in good health.

Notes on this clone: The junction and the germline gene differ at one end; a read error may be behind it. The rearrangement links TRBV6-1 to TRBJ2-7, with 11 bases identical to TRBD1. From germline, CDR1 is MNHNS and CDR2 SASEGT. This CDR3 contains 14 residues. Here the CDR3 reads CASSEGSGQGARHF. The CDR3 region has the DNA TGTGCCAGCAGTGAAGGCAGTGGACAGGGGGCCCGTCACTTC.

This chain links TRBV7-6 with TRBJ2-5; 10 positions match TRBD1. J gave up 8 bases and V 0 bases, and 6 bases lay outside the gene matches. The CDR3 sequence is 15 residues long. Germline assignment: CDR1 SGHVS and CDR2 FNYEAQ. DNA of the CDR3: TGTGCCAGCAGCTTAGCGACGACAGGGGGCGACACCCAGTACTTC. As protein: CASSLATTGGDTQYF.

This clone was counted once. Within the sample, other DNA sequences also encode this same CDR3. The chain recombines TRBV30 with TRBJ2-4; D is unresolved. This CDR3 is built from 14 residues. Per germline, CDR1 GTSNPN and CDR2 SVGIG (reference sequence). Trimming removed 0 bases from V and 1 base from J, with 7 bases in between. The chain's CDR3 is CAWSVRAAKNIQYF. The CDR3 nucleotides are TGTGCCTGGAGTGTACGAGCTGCCAAAAACATTCAGTACTTC.

This chain links TRBV12-5 with TRBJ2-7; D is ambiguous. The germline V gene has CDR1 LGHNT and CDR2 FRNRAP. The CDR3 totals 13 residues. Trimming took 1 base from V and 4 from J, leaving 8 bases between them. CDR3 sequence: CASGLGLGYEQYF. The CDR3 DNA is TGTGCTAGTGGTTTGGGTCTGGGGTACGAGCAGTACTTC.

The genes are TRBV6-5 and TRBJ2-2, with D possibly being TRBD1 (5 bases). Trimming took off 7 bases at V and 4 bases at J, with 10 bases between the two ends. The CDR3 is made up of 13 amino acids. CDR1 MNHEY and CDR2 SVGAGI come from the germline V gene. The CDR3 coding sequence is TGTGCCAGCATAAGGGGAAGCACCGGGGAGCTGTTTTTT. Residues: CASIRGSTGELFF.

The V and J genes are TRBV28 and TRBJ1-2; weak D call: TRBD1 (5 bases). Germline assignment: CDR1 MDHEN and CDR2 SYDVKM. CDR3 length: 16 residues. V dropped 6 bases and J dropped 2 bases, with 19 bases sitting between them. The CDR3 is CASRSERQSKNYGYTF. CDR3 coding DNA: TGTGCCAGCAGGTCGGAAAGACAGAGTAAGAACTATGGCTACACCTTC.

The chain is built from TRBV2 and TRBJ1-1; TRBD1 aligns across 7 bases. Trimming took 1 base from V and 5 from J; bases not matched to a gene: 4. The V gene's germline CDR1 is SNHLY and CDR2 FYNNEI. The CDR3 runs 14 residues. The CDR3 spells CASSEGDRETEAFF. CDR3 DNA sequence: TGTGCCAGCAGTGAAGGAGACAGGGAAACTGAAGCTTTCTTT.

The V and J genes are TRBV6-5 and TRBJ2-2; possibly TRBD1 for D (6 bases). Looked up from germline, CDR1 is MNHEY and CDR2 is SVGAGI. The length of the CDR3 is 15 residues. V was cut by 7 bases and J by 2 bases, with 14 bases left in between. The CDR3 sequence is CASIQDSLNTGELFF. CDR3 nucleotides: TGTGCCAGCATCCAGGACAGCCTTAACACCGGGGAGCTGTTTTTT.

The chain combines TRBV18 with TRBJ2-7, with D possibly matching TRBD2 (7 bases). Germline V gene sequence: CDR1 KGHSH, CDR2 LQKENI. V lost 6 bases and J lost 3, with 15 bases in between. The CDR3 loop spans 14 amino acids. The CDR3 loop is CASSSGASGYEQYF. In DNA, the CDR3 is TGTGCCAGCTCTTCAGGGGCTAGCGGCTACGAGCAGTACTTC.

J is TRBJ1-3 and V is TRBV11-2, with 7 bases aligning to TRBD1. The CDR3 is made up of 14 amino acids. Germline V gene data show CDR1 as SGHAT and CDR2 as FQNNGV. V lost 8 bases, J lost 1 base, and 5 bases stayed unmatched. This CDR3 is CASARGQSGNTIYF. DNA of the CDR3: TGTGCCAGCGCTCGGGGACAGTCTGGAAACACCATATATTTT.

The V and J genes are TRBV25-1 and TRBJ1-2; D perhaps matches TRBD1 (6 bases). The CDR3 extends over 15 amino acids. CDR1 and CDR2 (germline): MGHDK, SYGVNS. Trimming cost V 4 bases and J 2 bases, with 14 bases left between them. CDR3 residues: CASSANRATNYGYTF. The CDR3 nucleotides are TGTGCCAGCAGTGCAAACAGGGCAACGAACTATGGCTACACCTTC.

This clone occurred once. CDR3 DNA sequence: TGTGCCAGCAGCCGATCTCCCACTAGCGGGAGTCTTAATGAGCAGTTCTTC. Translating gives CASSRSPTSGSLNEQFF. The rearrangement uses TRBV5-4 and TRBJ2-1; TRBD2 matches at 11 bases. Germline V gives CDR1 SGHNT, CDR2 YYREEE (reference sequence). There are 17 residues in the CDR3. Trimming removed 4 bases from V and 7 bases from J; junction bases left unmatched: 13.

The CDR3 loop is CASSQRRDTGELFF. The CDR3 DNA sequence: TGTGCCAGCAGCCAGAGACGGGACACCGGGGAGCTGTTTTTT. This sequence joins TRBV7-3 and TRBJ2-2; no clear D. V lost 5 bases to trimming and J lost 3 bases, with 10 bases between them. Germline-derived CDR1 and CDR2 are SGHTA and FQGTGA. CDR3 size: 14 residues.

V usage is TRBV5-1 and J usage is TRBJ2-7; 8 bases map to TRBD1. V lost 3 bases and J lost 0; bases outside the gene matches: 5. CDR1 and CDR2 from the germline V gene are SGHRS and YFSETQ. This CDR3 has 15 residues. The CDR3 sequence is CASSSTGAGSYEQYF. CDR3 in DNA: TGCGCCAGCAGCTCGACAGGGGCGGGCTCCTACGAGCAGTACTTC.

The gene calls are TRBV5-1 and TRBJ2-6; 9 bases are a match to TRBD1. The CDR3 is made up of 18 amino acids. With V trimmed by 0 bases and J by 0 bases, 4 bases remained unmatched. CDR1 and CDR2 from the germline V gene are SGHRS and YFSETQ. CDR3 nucleotide sequence: TGCGCCAGCAGCTTGGTACAGGGGGCCTCCTCTGGGGCCAACGTCCTGACTTTC. Amino acid sequence: CASSLVQGASSGANVLTF.

This sequence joins TRBV6-5 and TRBJ1-2; TRBD1 might be the D (5 bases). Trimming pared 9 bases from V and 8 bases from J, leaving 19 bases between. The CDR3 runs 13 residues. The germline gives CDR1 MNHEY, CDR2 SVGAGI. In DNA, the CDR3 is TGTGCCAGTAGTAGGGGACGGGGAGACGGCTACACCTTC. As protein: CASSRGRGDGYTF.

The V call is TRBV5-4, the J call TRBJ2-7, with D perhaps TRBD1 or TRBD2 (5 bases each). Trimming removed 4 bases at V and 2 bases at J, with 10 bases between. The germline V gene has CDR1 SGHNT and CDR2 YYREEE (reference sequence). This CDR3 has 13 residues. The CDR3 is CASSRGVTYEQYF. The CDR3 bases are TGTGCCAGCAGCCGAGGGGTTACCTACGAGCAGTACTTC.

The chain carries TRBV4-3 and TRBJ1-1; D perhaps matches TRBD1 (6 bases). Germline V gene data show CDR1 as LGHNA and CDR2 as YSLEER. Trimming left V 3 bases short and J 4 bases short, with 12 bases between. The CDR3 extends over 14 amino acids. The CDR3 nucleotides read TGCGCCAGCAGCCAGAACAGGGTTGGCACTGAAGCTTTCTTT. Translating gives CASSQNRVGTEAFF.

This clone occurred once. The rearrangement uses TRBV28 and TRBJ2-2; tentatively, D is TRBD2 (5 bases). The length of the CDR3 is 14 residues. Germline loops: CDR1 MDHEN, CDR2 SYDVKM. Trimming took off 4 bases at V and 7 bases at J, with 13 bases between the two ends. CDR3 region: CASSSNLAVGELFF. The CDR3 DNA reads as TGTGCCAGCAGTTCAAATCTAGCTGTCGGGGAGCTGTTTTTT.

The chain links TRBV7-2 to TRBJ2-2; D might be TRBD1 or TRBD2, each matching 5 bases. Trimming removed 4 bases from V and 5 bases from J, with 11 bases in between. The CDR3 length is 14 residues. Germline CDR1 SGHTA, CDR2 FQGNSA. Written as DNA, the CDR3 is TGTGCCAGCAGCTCGAGAGGGGTTACCGGGGAGCTGTTTTTT. As protein: CASSSRGVTGELFF.

The CDR3 spells CASSFRASGGQETQYF. CDR3 bases: TGTGCCAGCAGCTTTCGGGCTAGCGGAGGTCAAGAGACCCAGTACTTC. This rearrangement joins TRBV7-9 to TRBJ2-5, with TRBD2 matching over 7 bases. CDR3 length equals 16 residues. Germline V gives CDR1 SEHNR, CDR2 FQNEAQ (reference sequence). Trimming took 3 bases from V and 2 from J; bases not matched to a gene: 9.

The V call is TRBV6-4, the J call TRBJ2-1; 9 nucleotides align to TRBD2. V shed 6 bases and J 8 bases; nucleotides not matched to a gene: 11. This CDR3 has 15 amino acids. CDR1 is MRHNA, CDR2 SNTAGT, per germline. CDR3 coding DNA: TGTGCCAGCAGCCTTAATAGCGGGAGCTTCGATGAGCAGTTCTTC. It translates to CASSLNSGSFDEQFF.

V gene TRBV25-1 combines with J gene TRBJ2-1; 7 nucleotides agree with TRBD2. The ends lost 5 bases at V and 6 bases at J; junction bases unmatched: 7. The CDR3 has 14 amino acids. Germline CDR1 and CDR2: MGHDK and SYGVNS. CDR3 region: CASSWAGVANEQFF. CDR3 sequence (DNA): TGTGCCAGCAGTTGGGCGGGAGTCGCCAATGAGCAGTTCTTC.

The gene calls are TRBV7-2 and TRBJ1-2, with 9 positions matching TRBD1. The V gene's germline CDR1 is SGHTA and CDR2 FQGNSA. The CDR3 loop spans 18 amino acids. V lost 4 bases to trimming and J lost 2 bases; unmatched junction nucleotides: 14. The CDR3 nucleotides read TGTGCCAGCAGCTCCTATAACCCTCGGGACAGGGAGAACTATGGCTACACCTTC. Translated, it gives CASSSYNPRDRENYGYTF.

Written as DNA, the CDR3 is TGCGCCAGCAGCGTGCCGGGGCTAGACACTGAAGCTTTCTTT. It encodes CASSVPGLDTEAFF. This chain uses TRBV5-1 with TRBJ1-1; tentatively, D is TRBD1 (5 bases). CDR3 length: 14 amino acids. Germline V gene lookup returns CDR1 SGHRS and CDR2 YFSETQ. Trimming took off 4 bases at V and 3 bases at J, with 13 bases between the two ends.

The V gene is TRBV10-1, the J gene TRBJ2-1; D perhaps matches TRBD2 (6 bases). Germline V CDR1 and CDR2: WNHNN, SYGVQD (reference sequence). This CDR3 is 17 amino acids long. The ends were cut back, 4 bases at V and 0 bases at J, with 16 bases in the middle. CDR3 loop: CASSGGDSGSSYNEQFF. CDR3 coding DNA: TGCGCCAGCAGTGGGGGGGATAGCGGTAGCTCCTACAATGAGCAGTTCTTC.

This clone was counted a single time. This chain uses TRBV11-2 with TRBJ2-3; 8 nucleotides agree with TRBD2. This CDR3 region has 15 residues. From germline, CDR1 is SGHAT and CDR2 FQNNGV. Trimming took 2 bases from V and 1 from J; bases not matched to a gene: 2. The CDR3: CASSLRAGGTDTQYF. The CDR3 DNA reads as TGTGCCAGCAGCTTACGAGCGGGGGGCACAGATACGCAGTATTTT.

The chain recombines TRBV5-1 with TRBJ2-7, with 8 bases matching TRBD1. CDR1 is SGHRS, CDR2 YFSETQ, per germline. The CDR3 consists of 15 residues. V dropped 3 bases and J dropped 0; count of bases not matched to a gene: 5. This CDR3 reads CASSSTGVSSYEQYF. As DNA, the CDR3 is TGCGCCAGCAGCTCGACAGGGGTGAGCTCCTACGAGCAGTACTTC.

The rearrangement joins TRBV2 to TRBJ2-7; 9 bases agree with TRBD1. V shed 7 bases and J 0 bases; nucleotides not matched to a gene: 7. The length of the CDR3 is 15 residues. From germline, CDR1 is SNHLY and CDR2 FYNNEI. The CDR3 here is CASIDWTGDSYEQYF. The CDR3 DNA sequence: TGTGCCAGCATCGATTGGACAGGGGACTCCTACGAGCAGTACTTC. Supplemented by reference TRBV2 and TRBJ2-7, the full variable domain reads EPEVTQTPSHQVTQMGQEVILRCVPISNHLYFYWYRQILGQKVEFLVSFYNNEISEKSEIFDDQFSVERPDGSNFTLKIRSTKLEDSAMYFCASIDWTGDSYEQYFGPGTRLTVT.

V usage is TRBV4-1 and J usage is TRBJ2-1; 14 nucleotides align to TRBD2. V shed 1 base, J shed 12 bases, and the junction held 8 bases outside the gene matches. The CDR3 is 16 residues long. CDR1 is MGHRA and CDR2 is YSYEKL in the germline V gene. As DNA, the CDR3 is TGCGCCAGCAGCCAAGTCAGGACTAGCGGGAGGAGAAGGCAGTTCTTC. Translating gives CASSQVRTSGRRRQFF.

The chain carries TRBV6-5 and TRBJ2-3; 7 positions match TRBD1. This CDR3 comprises 15 residues. Looked up from germline, CDR1 is MNHEY and CDR2 is SVGAGI. The junction had 12 bases not matched to a gene; V was cut back by 5 bases and J by 7 bases. The CDR3 sequence is CASSPMGQLSHTQYF. The CDR3 DNA sequence: TGTGCCAGCAGTCCAATGGGACAGCTAAGCCATACGCAGTATTTT.

The rearrangement uses TRBV2 and TRBJ2-5; tentatively, D is TRBD1 (6 bases). The CDR3 has 14 residues. The V end was cut by 6 bases, the J end by 2 bases, with 13 bases between. Germline V gene data show CDR1 as SNHLY and CDR2 as FYNNEI. The CDR3: CASRQGTTQETQYF. The CDR3 region has the DNA TGTGCCAGCAGACAAGGGACAACACAAGAGACCCAGTACTTC.